This TCR beta chain was retrieved from a study of Ad26.COV2.S vaccination and SARS-CoV-2 variants. Study information: The donor was enrolled in the Ad26.COV2.S arm of the COV1001 trial. Regarding the study as a whole: Possibly, TCR breadth and depth analyses underestimated total T cell responses.

With regard to this clone: Its antigen is as yet unknown.

The treatment was: about 20 received Ad26.COV2.S at low or high dose, single or two shots; about 5 received placebo; per-sample allocation not given. Sampling took place 63 days after the first vaccine or placebo injection. Recruitment in Boston yielded a donor of adult age, 18-55 years. Vaccination employed an Ad26 vector expressing the Wuhan-strain SARS-CoV-2 spike. The method was immunoSEQ multiplex PCR; TCRdb's version includes in-frame clones alone and lacks a portion of them. Of over 400,000 clones in the sample, 89% were seen once. Specimen: peripheral blood, collected in a trial of Ad26.COV2.S vaccine versus placebo. The sequence was obtained from a person aged 18-65 years who received the Ad26.COV2.S COVID-19 vaccine or a placebo.

The CDR3 sequence is CAWSSARRGTDTQYF. The CDR3 region has the DNA TGTGCCTGGAGTTCAGCCCGGCGGGGCACAGATACGCAGTATTTT. J is TRBJ2-3 and V is TRBV30, with TRBD2 as a possible D gene (5 bases). Germline V gene sequence: CDR1 GTSNPN, CDR2 SVGIG (reference sequence). V was cut by 2 bases and J by 1 base, with 13 bases left in between. The CDR3 is 15 amino acids.